These 13 T cell receptor beta chains were all obtained from the same sample, sequenced in a study of T cell responses to AZD1222 COVID-19 vaccine. The protocol was immunoSEQ multiplex PCR, while the TCRdb copy is restricted to in-frame clones and leaves out a portion. Of nearly 100,000 clones listed, nearly 90% are singletons. The sample consisted of peripheral blood, taken on day 0 of AZD1222 vaccination. Every receptor here comes from an adult in good health.

The gene calls are TRBV19 and TRBJ2-1, with a tentative D call TRBD2 (5 bases). From germline, CDR1 is LNHDA and CDR2 SQIVND (reference sequence). The ends were cut back, 10 bases at V and 0 bases at J, with 16 bases in the middle. The CDR3 extends over 15 amino acids. The CDR3 region has the DNA TGTGCCACCGCTAAGACGGGAAGCTCCTACAATGAGCAGTTCTTC. This sequence encodes CATAKTGSSYNEQFF.

This chain uses TRBV4-2 with TRBJ1-1; no clear D. The germline V gene has CDR1 LGHNA and CDR2 YNFKEQ. The V and J ends lost 1 base and 1 base respectively, with 4 bases between them. The CDR3 is 13 amino acids. CDR3 in amino acids: CASSQVENTEAFF. The CDR3 coding sequence is TGTGCCAGCAGCCAAGTTGAGAACACTGAAGCTTTCTTT.

The chain combines TRBV10-2 with TRBJ1-2; D is uncertain. The V end lost 4 bases, the J end lost 2 bases, and 5 bases lay between the germline ends. The CDR3 contains 12 residues. Germline CDR1 and CDR2: WSHSY and SAAADI. Here the CDR3 reads CASSGANYGYTF. In DNA form, the CDR3 reads TGCGCCAGCAGTGGGGCCAACTATGGCTACACCTTC.

The genes are TRBV5-4 and TRBJ2-3; TRBD1 is a possible D gene (6 bases). The CDR3 is made up of 14 amino acids. V lost 2 bases to trimming and J lost 6 bases, with 13 bases between them. Germline V CDR1 and CDR2: SGHNT, YYREEE (reference sequence). The CDR3 sequence: CASSFQGQGDTQYF. CDR3 nucleotide sequence: TGTGCCAGCAGCTTTCAGGGGCAGGGTGATACGCAGTATTTT.

The V and J genes are TRBV9 and TRBJ1-6, with D perhaps TRBD1 (5 bases). Germline loops: CDR1 SGDLS, CDR2 YYNGEE. V was pared by 3 bases and J by 0 bases, with 10 bases between. This CDR3 region has 16 residues. The CDR3 loop reads CASSETGSSYNSPLHF. The CDR3, as DNA: TGTGCCAGCAGCGAAACAGGCAGCTCCTATAATTCACCCCTCCACTTT.

This chain links TRBV27 with TRBJ2-1, with TRBD2 as a possible D gene (6 bases). Germline V gene sequence: CDR1 MNHEY, CDR2 SMNVEV (reference sequence). The CDR3 covers 16 residues. V lost 7 bases, J lost 5 bases, and 21 bases lay in between. The CDR3 DNA reads TGTGCCAGCACCATCGCGGGGACTCCCCTCCACAATGAGCAGTTCTTC. Protein sequence: CASTIAGTPLHNEQFF.

With respect to this clone: At one end, the junction sequence differs from germline, possibly due to a read error. The V call is TRBV5-5, the J call TRBJ1-6; maybe TRBD1 (6 bases). Germline CDR1 and CDR2: SGHKS and YYEKEE (reference sequence). This CDR3 is built from 12 residues. DNA of the CDR3: TGTGCCAGCAGCTCCACAGGGCACCAAGTTCTATTT. It yields the protein CASSSTGHQVLF.

This clone was seen more than once but under ten times. V usage is TRBV27 and J usage is TRBJ1-1, with a tentative D call TRBD1 (6 bases). The CDR3 length is 14 residues. The V end was cut by 3 bases, the J end by 0 bases, with 8 bases between. Germline CDR1 reads MNHEY; CDR2 reads SMNVEV (reference sequence). CDR3: CASSLRTVNTEAFF. The CDR3 DNA reads TGTGCCAGCAGTTTGCGGACAGTGAACACTGAAGCTTTCTTT.

The genes are TRBV28 and TRBJ2-5; 11 nucleotides line up with TRBD2. The germline gives CDR1 MDHEN, CDR2 SYDVKM. V dropped 4 bases and J dropped 5; count of bases not matched to a gene: 9. This CDR3 has 16 residues. The chain's CDR3 is CASSSPATSGVETQYF. In DNA, the CDR3 is TGTGCCAGCAGTTCCCCCGCGACTAGCGGGGTGGAGACCCAGTACTTC.

The chain is built from TRBV3-1 (or the pseudogene TRBV3-2) and TRBJ1-2; no reliable D call. This CDR3 contains 14 residues. Trimming pared 2 bases from V and 3 bases from J, leaving 10 bases between. CDR1 is LGHDT, CDR2 YNNKEL, per germline (reference sequence). The CDR3 here is CASSQTTADYGYTF. The CDR3 coding sequence is TGTGCCAGCAGCCAAACAACGGCGGACTATGGCTACACCTTC.

V and J are TRBV5-4 and TRBJ1-1, with D maybe TRBD1 (5 bases). The CDR3 is 13 amino acids. Germline lookup yields CDR1 SGHNT and CDR2 YYREEE (reference sequence). Trimming shortened V by 0 bases and J by 5 bases, and 8 bases separated the two germline ends. The CDR3 protein is CASSLDGATEAFF. The CDR3 coding sequence is TGTGCCAGCAGCTTGGACGGGGCAACTGAAGCTTTCTTT.

V gene TRBV28 combines with J gene TRBJ1-2; no clear D gene. Germline loops: CDR1 MDHEN, CDR2 SYDVKM. The V and J ends lost 2 bases and 4 bases respectively, with 8 bases between them. CDR3 size: 13 residues. The CDR3 nucleotides read TGTGCCAGCAGTTTAAGGGCAAGCTATGGCTACACCTTC. Its translation: CASSLRASYGYTF.

This chain joins TRBV7-9 and TRBJ1-1; 7 bases fit TRBD1. The CDR3 has 16 amino acids. Germline lookup yields CDR1 SEHNR and CDR2 FQNEAQ (reference sequence). V gave up 6 bases and J gave up 1 base; unmatched junction bases: 11. The CDR3 is CASSPIKGARNTEAFF. CDR3 in DNA: TGTGCCAGCAGTCCAATTAAGGGGGCGCGGAACACTGAAGCTTTCTTT. The whole variable domain, remainder taken from reference TRBV7-9 and TRBJ1-1, is DTGVSQNPRHKITKRGQNVTFRCDPISEHNRLYWYRQTLGQGPEFLTYFQNEAQLEKSRLLSDRFSAERPKGSFSTLEIQRTEQGDSAMYLCASSPIKGARNTEAFFGQGTRLTVV.